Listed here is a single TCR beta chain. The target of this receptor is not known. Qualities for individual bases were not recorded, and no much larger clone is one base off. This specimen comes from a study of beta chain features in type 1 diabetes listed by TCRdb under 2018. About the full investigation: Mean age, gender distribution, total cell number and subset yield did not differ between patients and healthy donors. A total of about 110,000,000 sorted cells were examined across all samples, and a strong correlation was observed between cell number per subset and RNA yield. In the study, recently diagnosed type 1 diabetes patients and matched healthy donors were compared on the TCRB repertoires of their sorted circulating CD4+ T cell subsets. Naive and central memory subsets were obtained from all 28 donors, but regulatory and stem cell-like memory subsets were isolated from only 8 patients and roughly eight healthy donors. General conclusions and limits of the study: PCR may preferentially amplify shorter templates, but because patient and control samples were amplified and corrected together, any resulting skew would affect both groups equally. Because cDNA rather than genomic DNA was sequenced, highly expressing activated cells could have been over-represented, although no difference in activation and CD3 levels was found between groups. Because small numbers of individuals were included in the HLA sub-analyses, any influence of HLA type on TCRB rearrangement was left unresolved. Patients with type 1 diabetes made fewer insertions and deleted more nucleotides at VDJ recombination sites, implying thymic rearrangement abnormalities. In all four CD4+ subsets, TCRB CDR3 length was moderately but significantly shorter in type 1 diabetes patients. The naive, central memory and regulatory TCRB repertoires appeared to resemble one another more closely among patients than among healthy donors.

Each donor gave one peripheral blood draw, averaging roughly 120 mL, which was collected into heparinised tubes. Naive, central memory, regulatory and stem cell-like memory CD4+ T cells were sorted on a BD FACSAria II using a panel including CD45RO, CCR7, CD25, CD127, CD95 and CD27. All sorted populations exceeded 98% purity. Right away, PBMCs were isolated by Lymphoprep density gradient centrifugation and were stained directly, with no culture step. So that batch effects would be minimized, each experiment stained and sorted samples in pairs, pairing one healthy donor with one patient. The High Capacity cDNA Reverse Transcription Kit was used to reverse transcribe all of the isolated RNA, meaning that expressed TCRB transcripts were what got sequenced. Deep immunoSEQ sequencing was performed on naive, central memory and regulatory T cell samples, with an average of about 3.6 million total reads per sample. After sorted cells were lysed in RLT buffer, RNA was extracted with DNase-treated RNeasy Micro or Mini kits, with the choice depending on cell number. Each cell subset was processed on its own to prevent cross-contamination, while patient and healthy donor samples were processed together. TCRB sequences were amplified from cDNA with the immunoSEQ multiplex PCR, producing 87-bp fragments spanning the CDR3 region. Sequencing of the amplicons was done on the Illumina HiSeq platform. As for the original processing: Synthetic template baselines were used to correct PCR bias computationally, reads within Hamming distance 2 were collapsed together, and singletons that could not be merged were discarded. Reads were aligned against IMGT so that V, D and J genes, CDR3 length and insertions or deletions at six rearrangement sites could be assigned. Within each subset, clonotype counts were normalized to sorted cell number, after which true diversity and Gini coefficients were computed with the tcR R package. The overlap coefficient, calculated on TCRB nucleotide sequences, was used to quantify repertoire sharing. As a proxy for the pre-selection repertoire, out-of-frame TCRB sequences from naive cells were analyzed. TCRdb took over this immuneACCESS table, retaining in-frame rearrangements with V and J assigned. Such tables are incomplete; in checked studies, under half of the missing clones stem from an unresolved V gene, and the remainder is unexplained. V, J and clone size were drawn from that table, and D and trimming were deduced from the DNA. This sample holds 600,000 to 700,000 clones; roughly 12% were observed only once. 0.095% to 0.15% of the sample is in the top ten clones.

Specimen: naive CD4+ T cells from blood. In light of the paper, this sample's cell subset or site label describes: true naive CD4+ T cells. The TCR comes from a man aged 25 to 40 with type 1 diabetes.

The DNA sequence reads TGTGCCAGTAGTATGGGAGGGACAGGGGGATCCACTGAAGCTTTCTTT. Its protein is CASSMGGTGGSTEAFF. The rearrangement joined TRBV19 to TRBJ1-1, with TRBD1 identical over 11 junction bases. The CDR3 has 16 amino acids, counting the end cysteine and phenylalanine. Just CDR3 DNA is preserved here, 48 bases in frame from base 1. Taken from the germline V gene (reference sequence), the CDR1 and CDR2 loops are LNHDA and SQIVND. At the junction V is shortened by 3 bases and J by 4 bases; bases outside the gene matches: 7.